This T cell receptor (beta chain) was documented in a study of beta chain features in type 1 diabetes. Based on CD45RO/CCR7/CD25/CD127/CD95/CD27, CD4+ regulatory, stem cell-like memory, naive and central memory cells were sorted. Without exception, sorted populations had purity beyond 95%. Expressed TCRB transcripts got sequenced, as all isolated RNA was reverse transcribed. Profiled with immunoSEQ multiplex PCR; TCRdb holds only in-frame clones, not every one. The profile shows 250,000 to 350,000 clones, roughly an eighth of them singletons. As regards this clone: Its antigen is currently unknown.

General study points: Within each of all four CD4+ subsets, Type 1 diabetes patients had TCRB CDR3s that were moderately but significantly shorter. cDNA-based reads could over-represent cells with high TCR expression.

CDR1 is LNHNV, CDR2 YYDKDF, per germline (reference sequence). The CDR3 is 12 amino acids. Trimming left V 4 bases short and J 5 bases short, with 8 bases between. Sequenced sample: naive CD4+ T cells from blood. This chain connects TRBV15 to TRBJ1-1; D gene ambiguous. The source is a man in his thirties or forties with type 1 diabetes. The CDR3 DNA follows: TGTGCCACCAGCACCGCGGGAACTGAAGCTTTCTTT. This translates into CATSTAGTEAFF. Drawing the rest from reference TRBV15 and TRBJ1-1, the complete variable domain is DAMVIQNPRYQVTQFGKPVTLSCSQTLNHNVMYWYQQKSSQAPKLLFHYYDKDFNNEADTPDNFQSRRPNTSFCFLDIRSPGLGDTAMYLCATSTAGTEAFFGQGTRLTVV.